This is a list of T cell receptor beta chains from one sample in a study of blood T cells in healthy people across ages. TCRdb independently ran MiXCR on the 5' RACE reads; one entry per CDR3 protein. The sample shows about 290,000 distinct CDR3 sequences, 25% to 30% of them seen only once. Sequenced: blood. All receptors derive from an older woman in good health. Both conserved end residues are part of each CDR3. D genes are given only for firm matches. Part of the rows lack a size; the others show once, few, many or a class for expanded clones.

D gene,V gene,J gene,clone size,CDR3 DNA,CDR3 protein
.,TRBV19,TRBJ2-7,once,TGTGCCAGTAGTTGGGCAGGGAACTCCTACGAGCAGTACTTC,CASSWAGNSYEQYF
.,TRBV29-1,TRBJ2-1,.,TGCAGCGGAGGATCGACATCCTACAATGAGCAGTTCTTC,CSGGSTSYNEQFF
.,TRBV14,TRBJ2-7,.,TGTGCCAGCAGCCACCTGGTCGGAGCCGGGCCGAGCTCCTACGAGCAGTACTTC,CASSHLVGAGPSSYEQYF
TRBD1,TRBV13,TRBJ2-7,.,TGTGCCAGCAGCTTAGGAGGACAGGGAATTCCCTACGAGCAGTACTTC,CASSLGGQGIPYEQYF
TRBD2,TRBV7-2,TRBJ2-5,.,TGTGCCAGCAGCACCGCTCACGGGAGGGTAGAGACCCAGTACTTC,CASSTAHGRVETQYF
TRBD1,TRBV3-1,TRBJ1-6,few,TGTGCCAGCAGCCAGCGGACAGGGGATGGTTCACCCCTCCACTTT,CASSQRTGDGSPLHF
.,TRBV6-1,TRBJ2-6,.,TGTGCCAGCAGTGAGGGTTTGGGGGCTGGGGCCAACGTCCTGACTTTC,CASSEGLGAGANVLTF
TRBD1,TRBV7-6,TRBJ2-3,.,TGTGCCAGCAGCTTAGCCAACAGGGGGCCTGGCACAGATACGCAGTATTTT,CASSLANRGPGTDTQYF
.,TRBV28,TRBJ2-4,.,TGTGCCAGCAGTTTCCTAGCCAAAAACATTCAGTACTTC,CASSFLAKNIQYF
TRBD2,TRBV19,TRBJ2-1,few,TGTGCCAGTAGTCTTACCGGGACTAGCGTGGACAATGAGCAGTTCTTC,CASSLTGTSVDNEQFF
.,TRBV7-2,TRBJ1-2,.,TGTACCAGCAGCTTAGATGTCTCAGGAGTCTATGGCTACACCTTC,CTSSLDVSGVYGYTF
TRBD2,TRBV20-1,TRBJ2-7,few,TGCAGTGCCCTCCCGGGACTAGCAAGGGCTCGGTCTGGAGAGCAGTACTTC,CSALPGLARARSGEQYF
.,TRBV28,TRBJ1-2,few,TGTGCCGGCAGTTTAGTGGGGCCCCCCTATGGCTACACCTTC,CAGSLVGPPYGYTF
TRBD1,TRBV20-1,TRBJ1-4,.,TGCAGTGCTCTCGACAGGGGAGGTGAAAAACTGTTTTTT,CSALDRGGEKLFF
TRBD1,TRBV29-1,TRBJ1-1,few,TGCAGCGCTTCCAACAGGGGCCGCACTGAAGCTTTCTTT,CSASNRGRTEAFF
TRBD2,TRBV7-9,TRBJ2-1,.,TGTGCCAGCAGCTTGAGCAGGTGGCTAGCGGGAGTCGCCTTCGATGAGCAGTTCTTC,CASSLSRWLAGVAFDEQFF
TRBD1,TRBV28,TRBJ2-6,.,TGTGCCAGCAGCCCAAACACAGGGGGGCTTACCTACTCTGGGGCCAACGTCCTGACTTTC,CASSPNTGGLTYSGANVLTF
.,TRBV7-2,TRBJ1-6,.,TGTGCCAGCAGCTTTAGCTCCTATAATTCACCCCTCCACTTT,CASSFSSYNSPLHF
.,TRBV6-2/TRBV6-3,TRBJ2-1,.,TGTGCCAGCAGGCCTGACAGGAATGAGCAGTTCTTC,CASRPDRNEQFF
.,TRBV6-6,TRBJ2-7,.,TGTGCCAGCAGTACAACTCGAGGGGTCGAGCAGTACTTC,CASSTTRGVEQYF
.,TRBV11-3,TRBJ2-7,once,TGTGCCAGCAATGGACTTCGGAATTCCTACGAGCAGTACTTC,CASNGLRNSYEQYF
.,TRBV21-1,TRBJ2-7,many,TGTGCCAGCTACCAGGGCAGCAGTTTCTACGAGCAGTACTTC,CASYQGSSFYEQYF
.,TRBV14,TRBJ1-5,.,TGTGCCAGCAGCCAAGCAGGGAAAGGGGATCAGCCCCAGCATTTT,CASSQAGKGDQPQHF
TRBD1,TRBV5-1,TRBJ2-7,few,TGCGCCAGCAGCGGGGGGACAGGGGGCGTCGAGCAGTACTTC,CASSGGTGGVEQYF
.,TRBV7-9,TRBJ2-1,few,TGTGCCAGCAGCTTATATAGGAGTGCCTACAATGAGCAGTTCTTC,CASSLYRSAYNEQFF
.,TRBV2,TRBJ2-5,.,TGTGCCAGCAGTGAGGGCAGGGAGGAGACCCAGTACTTC,CASSEGREETQYF
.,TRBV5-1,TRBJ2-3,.,TGCGCCAGCAGCTTGACTAGCAGGGGCACAGATACGCAGTATTTT,CASSLTSRGTDTQYF
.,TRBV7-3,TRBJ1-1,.,TGTGCCAGCAGCCGGAGCAGGGGAGACACTGAAGCTTTCTTT,CASSRSRGDTEAFF
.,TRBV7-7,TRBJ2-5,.,TGTGCTAGCAGCCAGTATAGTATGGAGACCCAGTACTTC,CASSQYSMETQYF
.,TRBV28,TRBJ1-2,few,TGTGCCGCAGCGACCAAGGGCTACACCTTC,CAAATKGYTF
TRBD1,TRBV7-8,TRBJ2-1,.,TGTGCCAGCAGCACCCGACCGGGACAGGGTACCTACAATGAGCAGTTCTTC,CASSTRPGQGTYNEQFF
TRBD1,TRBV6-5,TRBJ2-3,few,TGTGCCAGCAGTTACCAGGGGGCTAGCACAGATACGCAGTATTTT,CASSYQGASTDTQYF
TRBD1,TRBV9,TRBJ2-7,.,TGTGCCAGCAGCGGAACCCCGACAGGGTACGAGCAGTACTTC,CASSGTPTGYEQYF
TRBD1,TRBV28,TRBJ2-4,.,TGTGCCAGCAGTCCGGGACAGGGGCAAAACATTCAGTACTTC,CASSPGQGQNIQYF
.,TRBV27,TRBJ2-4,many,TGTGCCAGCAGTTTAGGGACCGGGAACATTCAGTACTTC,CASSLGTGNIQYF
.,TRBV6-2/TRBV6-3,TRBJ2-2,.,TGTGCCAGCAGTTACGCCCCCACGCGGAGGCGAAACACCGGGGAGCTGTTTTTT,CASSYAPTRRRNTGELFF
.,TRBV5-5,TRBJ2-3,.,TGTGCCAGCAGCTTGCGTTGGACGTCCTTTGGCACAGATACGCAGTATTTT,CASSLRWTSFGTDTQYF
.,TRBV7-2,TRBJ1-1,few,TGTGCCAGCAGCTTAGCAGGGGTGAACACTGAAGCTTTCTTT,CASSLAGVNTEAFF
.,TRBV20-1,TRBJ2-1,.,TGCAGTTGGGACACCTCCTACAATGAGCAGTTCTTC,CSWDTSYNEQFF
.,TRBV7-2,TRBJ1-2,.,TGTGCCAGCAGCTTAGCGGACAGAGCTAACTATGGCTACACCTTC,CASSLADRANYGYTF
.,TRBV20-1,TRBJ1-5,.,TGCAGTGCTAGAGCGGCCGGGCCGGATAGCAATCAGCCCCAGCATTTT,CSARAAGPDSNQPQHF
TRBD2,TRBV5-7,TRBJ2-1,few,TGTGCCAGCAGCTTGGAAACTAGCGGGGTGGGTCGGCAGTTCTTC,CASSLETSGVGRQFF
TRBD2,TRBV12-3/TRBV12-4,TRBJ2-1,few,TGTGCCAGCAGTCCCGGGACTAGCATCTACAATGAGCAGTTCTTC,CASSPGTSIYNEQFF
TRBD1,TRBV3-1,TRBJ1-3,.,TGTGCCAGCAGCCAAATGGGGACAGGGGGCCCCCACTCTGGAAACACCATATATTTT,CASSQMGTGGPHSGNTIYF
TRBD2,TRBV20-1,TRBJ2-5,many,TGCAGTGCTCTCGGGACTAGCGGGAAGACCCAGTACTTC,CSALGTSGKTQYF
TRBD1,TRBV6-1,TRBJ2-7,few,TGTGCCAGCAGTGCAGGGGGGACAGGTTCCCTCTCCTACGAGCAGTACTTC,CASSAGGTGSLSYEQYF
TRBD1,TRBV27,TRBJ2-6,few,TGTGCCAGCGGTCAAGGGACAGGGGGAGCTGGGGCCAACGTCCTGACTTTC,CASGQGTGGAGANVLTF
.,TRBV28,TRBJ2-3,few,TGTGCCAGCAGTTTATCGGGGGTTTTTGATACGCAGTATTTT,CASSLSGVFDTQYF
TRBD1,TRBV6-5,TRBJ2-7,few,TGTGCCACCAAGCAAGGACAGGGGGGTTCCTACGAGCAGTACTTC,CATKQGQGGSYEQYF
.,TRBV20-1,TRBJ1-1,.,TGCAGTGCTAGCCGGGGGCGGGGTACTGAAGCTTTCTTT,CSASRGRGTEAFF
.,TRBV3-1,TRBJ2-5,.,TGTGCCAGCAGCCAAGAGTTTCGGCAAGAGACCCAGTACTTC,CASSQEFRQETQYF
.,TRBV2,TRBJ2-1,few,TGTGCCAGCAGCATAACGGTTAGCAATGAGCAGTTCTTC,CASSITVSNEQFF
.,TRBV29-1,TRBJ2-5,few,TGCAGCGTTGCCTTCGGCCCCCAAGAGACCCAGTACTTC,CSVAFGPQETQYF
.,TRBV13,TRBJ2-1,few,TGTGCCAGCAGCTCCCTCGGCCTTATGGGGAGAGAAGGCTACAATGAGCAGTTCTTC,CASSSLGLMGREGYNEQFF
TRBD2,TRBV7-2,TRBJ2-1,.,TGTGCCAGCAGCTTAACTCCAGCGGGATACGAGCAGTTCTTC,CASSLTPAGYEQFF
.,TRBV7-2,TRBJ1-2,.,TGTGCCAGCAGCCAGACCTACTATGGCTACACCTTC,CASSQTYYGYTF
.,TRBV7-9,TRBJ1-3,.,TGTGCCGTGCTTCCGATTCCGGGTGACGGAAACACCATATATTTT,CAVLPIPGDGNTIYF